One and the same sample provided the 17 T cell receptor beta chains below, sequenced in a study of OX40 agonist ivuxolimab in advanced cancers. Generated by immunoSEQ multiplex PCR, the TCRdb table keeps only in-frame clones and is missing some. The table records roughly 56,000 clones, around 88% of them present only once. Sequencing was performed on CD4+ or CD8+ T cells sorted from blood, taken in a trial of the OX40 agonist ivuxolimab. These receptors all come from an adult with an advanced solid tumor such as melanoma, head and neck, liver or kidney cancer.

This chain links TRBV2 with TRBJ2-1; 8 nucleotides line up with TRBD2. Germline lookup yields CDR1 SNHLY and CDR2 FYNNEI. V was pared by 10 bases and J by 7 bases, with 12 bases of the junction left unmatched. CDR3 length: 14 residues. The CDR3 nucleotides are TGTGCCAACAAAAGGAGTAGCGGGAATAATGAGCAGTTCTTC. Translated, it gives CANKRSSGNNEQFF.

This clone was found once. The chain is built from TRBV18 and TRBJ2-7; the D is unclear. V lost 1 base and J lost 4, with 11 bases in between. Per germline, CDR1 KGHSH and CDR2 LQKENI. The CDR3 length is 14 residues. The CDR3 is CASSPRPGPYEQYF. CDR3 nucleotide sequence: TGTGCCAGCTCACCACGGCCAGGACCGTACGAGCAGTACTTC.

V gene TRBV7-2 combines with J gene TRBJ2-7; TRBD2 matches at 15 bases. Germline V gene lookup returns CDR1 SGHTA and CDR2 FQGNSA. After removal of 5 bases from V and 2 bases from J, the junction contained 13 bases not matched to a gene. The CDR3 has 19 residues. The CDR3 DNA reads as TGTGCCAGCAGCCCCCGCTCCGGGACTAGCGGGGGGCCTACCTACGAGCAGTACTTC. This codes for CASSPRSGTSGGPTYEQYF.

V and J are TRBV19 and TRBJ1-5, with D possibly TRBD1 on 5 matching bases. CDR1 and CDR2 from the germline V gene are LNHDA and SQIVND (reference sequence). This CDR3 comprises 16 residues. Trimming left V 5 bases short and J 6 bases short, with 20 bases between. The CDR3, as DNA: TGTGCCAGTAGTCCAAGGGATAGGGGAGGAACTCAGCCCCAGCATTTT. It specifies CASSPRDRGGTQPQHF.

This clone was recorded a few times. J is TRBJ2-7 and V is TRBV13; D remains unclear. The CDR3 length is 14 residues. V was clipped by 6 bases and J by 5 bases, with 17 bases between them. Germline CDR1 reads PRHDT; CDR2 reads FYEKMQ (reference sequence). CDR3 in DNA: TGTGCCAGCAGGGCGGCAGCCGAGGTCCACGAGCAGTACTTC. Translated: CASRAAAEVHEQYF.

This chain links TRBV6-4 with TRBJ2-2, with a possible D match to TRBD2 (5 bases). The CDR3 contains 13 residues. V lost 5 bases to trimming and J lost 6 bases, with 10 bases between them. The germline V gene has CDR1 MRHNA and CDR2 SNTAGT. CDR3 in amino acids: CASSTRDPGELFF. In DNA, the CDR3 is TGTGCCAGCAGTACTAGGGATCCCGGGGAGCTGTTTTTT.

The rearrangement joins TRBV1 to TRBJ1-5; the table's TRBD1 call for D was not verified on the DNA. TRBV1 is a listed pseudogene. The CDR3 is 19 amino acids. This CDR3 reads CTSSQDRHAISRGLQPQHF. The CDR3 DNA follows: TGCACCAGCAGCCAAGATAGGCATGCAATCTCCAGGGGGCTTCAGCCCCAGCATTTT.

The chain couples TRBV5-8 to TRBJ1-5; D might be TRBD1 (6 bases). Germline CDR1 reads SGHTS; CDR2 reads YDEGEE. Trimming took 4 bases from V and 7 from J, leaving 12 bases between them. This CDR3 contains 13 residues. The CDR3 loop reads CASSADRFQPQHF. The CDR3 DNA is TGTGCCAGCAGCGCTGACAGGTTCCAGCCCCAGCATTTT.

This sequence joins TRBV5-1 and TRBJ2-5; D is perhaps TRBD2 (5 bases). The CDR3 covers 15 residues. In germline, CDR1 is SGHRS, CDR2 YFSETQ. With 4 bases removed from V and 4 bases from J, the gap between germline ends came to 17 bases. The CDR3 sequence: CASSAGEGVRETQYF. The DNA for the CDR3 is TGCGCCAGCAGCGCCGGAGAGGGCGTTAGAGAGACCCAGTACTTC.

The CDR3 region is CASSPGGAYEKLFF. The CDR3 nucleotides are TGTGCCAGCAGCCCCGGGGGGGCTTACGAAAAACTGTTTTTT. The J gene is TRBJ1-4, the V gene TRBV7-9, with a weak D call TRBD1 (6 bases). The V end lost 5 bases, the J end lost 8 bases, and 15 bases lay between the germline ends. Germline V gene data show CDR1 as SEHNR and CDR2 as FQNEAQ (reference sequence). The CDR3 covers 14 residues.

Points on this clone: Other DNA sequences in this specimen translate into the identical CDR3. The genes are TRBV27 and TRBJ2-2; 9 nucleotides agree with TRBD2. The germline V gene encodes CDR1 MNHEY and CDR2 SMNVEV (reference sequence). V trimming: 3 bases; J trimming: 7 bases; junction bases outside the gene matches: 12. This CDR3 is 17 amino acids long. The CDR3 coding sequence is TGTGCCAGCAGTTTTGGGCGGGGGGGGCGATGGGGCGGGGAGCTGTTTTTT. As protein: CASSFGRGGRWGGELFF.

The genes are TRBV21-1 and TRBJ1-1. TRBV21-1 has pseudogene status. The CDR3 sequence is 15 residues long. This chain's CDR3 is CASSKRRGANTEAFF. CDR3 nucleotide sequence: TGTGCCAGCAGCAAAAGGAGGGGTGCGAACACTGAAGCTTTCTTT.

This clone has more than one count but fewer than ten. The V gene is TRBV27, the J gene TRBJ1-1; D is unclear. Germline CDR1 and CDR2: MNHEY and SMNVEV (reference sequence). There are 11 residues in the CDR3. The V end lost 8 bases, the J end lost 1 base, and 5 bases lay between the germline ends. CDR3 in amino acids: CASRKNTEAFF. CDR3 sequence (DNA): TGTGCCAGCCGCAAGAACACTGAAGCTTTCTTT.

Comment on this clone: This CDR3 is also generated by other DNA sequences in the sample. The V call is TRBV7-8, the J call TRBJ2-3, with 8 bases identical to TRBD2. Unmatched junction bases numbered 7, after V lost 1 base and J lost 7 bases. There are 15 residues in the CDR3. Germline CDR1 SGHVS, CDR2 FQNEAQ. The CDR3 DNA follows: TGTGCCAGCAGCTTAGTATCGGGGGGGCCTCATACGCAGTATTTT. Translating it yields CASSLVSGGPHTQYF.

In regard to this clone: Mismatch with germline at one junction end may stem from a read error. The V call is TRBV15, the J call TRBJ1-3; 8 bases map to TRBD1. From germline, CDR1 is LNHNV and CDR2 YYDKDF (reference sequence). CDR3 length equals 14 residues. CDR3 sequence reads: CATSGDRGGNTIYF. For the CDR3, the DNA is TGTGCCACCAGCGGAGACAGGGGTGGAAACACCATATATTTT.

This chain links TRBV19 with TRBJ1-1, with D possibly matching TRBD1 (5 bases). With 8 bases removed from V and 3 bases from J, the gap between germline ends came to 19 bases. Germline-derived CDR1 and CDR2 are LNHDA and SQIVND (reference sequence). The CDR3 spans 15 residues. CDR3 in amino acids: CASHIGTGAYTEAFF. CDR3 sequence (DNA): TGTGCCAGTCATATAGGGACGGGAGCATACACTGAAGCTTTCTTT.

About this clone itself: Germline and junction disagree at one end, which may indicate a read error. The chain carries TRBV6-5 and TRBJ2-1; 8 nucleotides match TRBD1. Germline V gene sequence: CDR1 MNHEY, CDR2 SVGAGI. CDR3 size: 15 residues. CDR3 amino acids: CASHRQGKPYNEQFF. The CDR3 DNA sequence: TGTGCCAGCCACCGACAGGGGAAACCCTATAATGAGCAGTTCTTC.